One sample yielded the 20 T cell receptor beta chains listed below, sequenced in a study of post-analysis software for immune sequencing data. Notes on the study in general: Included in a set of roughly five TRBV segments more frequent in patients than controls were TRBV5-6, TRBV5-1 and TRBV20-1.

Prepared libraries of TCR beta cDNA carried unique molecular identifiers. TCRdb redid the calling of the PCR reads with MiXCR, one entry per CDR3 protein. The sample has some 690,000 distinct CDR3 sequences, 25% to 30% seen once. These receptors lack a known antigen. Sequencing used blood. These receptors all stem from a girl between 5 and 17 years old with multiple sclerosis.

The chain recombines TRBV10-3 with TRBJ1-1; D is uncertain. Germline values: CDR1 ENHRY, CDR2 SYGVKD. The CDR3 covers 14 residues. Trimming stripped 2 bases from V and 1 base from J, with 8 bases between. CDR3 loop: CAISERTENTEAFF. In nucleotides, the CDR3 is TGTGCCATCAGTGAGAGAACAGAGAACACTGAAGCTTTCTTT.

The rearrangement uses TRBV6-5 and TRBJ1-4; D remains unclear. The germline V gene encodes CDR1 MNHEY and CDR2 SVGAGI. V was cut by 5 bases and J by 6 bases, with 10 bases left in between. The CDR3 is made up of 13 amino acids. Here the CDR3 DNA reads TGTGCCAGCAGTCCGTCTCAGGATGAAAAACTGTTTTTT. This codes for CASSPSQDEKLFF.

The rearrangement joins TRBV29-1 to TRBJ2-7; D remains ambiguous. V was pared by 5 bases and J by 5 bases, with 13 bases between. Per the germline V gene, CDR1 is SQVTM and CDR2 is ANQGSEA. CDR3 size: 12 residues. The chain's CDR3 is CSVQAAYNEQYF. The CDR3 coding sequence is TGCAGCGTTCAGGCCGCGTACAACGAGCAGTACTTC.

This clonotype was seen a few times. The J gene is TRBJ2-7, the V gene TRBV7-2, with D possibly matching TRBD2 (5 bases). V was pared by 1 base and J by 5 bases, with 15 bases between. This CDR3 has 15 residues. Germline lookup yields CDR1 SGHTA and CDR2 FQGNSA. The CDR3 bases are TGTGCCAGCAGCTTAGGCCCTTTAGCGTCTAACGAGCAGTACTTC. It encodes CASSLGPLASNEQYF.

The chain is built from TRBV6-4 and TRBJ2-2; the D gene is possibly TRBD1 (6 bases). This CDR3 has 15 amino acids. The V end was cut by 6 bases, the J end by 1 base, with 12 bases between. The V gene's germline CDR1 is MRHNA and CDR2 SNTAGT. In DNA, the CDR3 is TGTGCCAGCAGAACCGGGACACTGAACACCGGGGAGCTGTTTTTT. Its translation is CASRTGTLNTGELFF.

The V call is TRBV5-1, the J call TRBJ2-7; D is uncertain. The DNA matches TRBJ2-4 better at its end, which makes the J call doubtful. This CDR3 comprises 13 residues. Per the germline V gene, CDR1 is SGHRS and CDR2 is YFSETQ. The CDR3 region has the DNA TGCGCCAGCAGCACCCATTCTGGGAACATTCAGTACTTC. Its translation is CASSTHSGNIQYF.

A few counts support this clonotype. The chain combines TRBV4-3 with TRBJ2-1, with D perhaps matching TRBD1 or TRBD2 (5 bases each). Germline V gene sequence: CDR1 LGHNA, CDR2 YSLEER. This CDR3 has 16 residues. The V gene lost 1 base and the J gene lost 1 base, with 11 bases spanning the gap. In DNA, the CDR3 is TGCGCCAGCAGCCAAGGGGGGATGGAATCCTACAATGAGCAGTTCTTC. Residues: CASSQGGMESYNEQFF.

On this clonotype: One end of the junction does not line up with germline, which may come from a read error. The genes are TRBV25-1 and TRBJ2-1; 9 nucleotides match TRBD1. This CDR3 is built from 15 residues. Germline V gene sequence: CDR1 MGHDK, CDR2 SYGVNS. The CDR3 is CVSRPGQGFEDEQFF. As DNA, the CDR3 is TGTGTCAGCAGGCCGGGACAGGGTTTTGAAGATGAGCAGTTCTTC.

The sample holds a few counts of this clonotype. The rearrangement uses TRBV20-1 and TRBJ2-7; possibly TRBD1 or TRBD2 for D (6 bases each). CDR1 and CDR2 (germline): DFQATT, SNEGSKA (reference sequence). This CDR3 comprises 12 residues. Trimming took 6 bases from V and 3 from J, leaving 12 bases between them. The CDR3 coding sequence is TGCAGTGCAAGGCGGGACATCTACGAGCAGTACTTC. Residues: CSARRDIYEQYF.

The chain uses TRBV10-3 and TRBJ2-7; no reliable D call. The V and J ends lost 5 bases and 6 bases respectively, with 11 bases between them. This CDR3 has 12 amino acids. The germline gives CDR1 ENHRY, CDR2 SYGVKD. CDR3 protein: CAISTPTGEQYF. DNA of the CDR3: TGTGCCATCAGTACCCCCACGGGCGAGCAGTACTTC.

This clonotype was seen more than once but under ten times. The J gene is TRBJ2-3, the V gene TRBV7-9, with D unresolved. CDR1 and CDR2 from the germline V gene are SEHNR and FQNEAQ (reference sequence). CDR3 length: 13 residues. With 4 bases removed from V and 4 bases from J, the gap between germline ends came to 9 bases. The chain's CDR3 is CASSSDGPDTQYF. The CDR3 region has the DNA TGTGCCAGCAGCTCGGACGGTCCAGATACGCAGTATTTT.

In this sample, this clonotype turned up a few times. The chain carries TRBV24-1 and TRBJ2-4; D is perhaps TRBD1 or TRBD2 (5 bases each). With the DNA end fitting TRBJ2-7 better, the J assignment may be wrong. CDR1 is KGHDR, CDR2 SFDVKD, per germline. This CDR3 is built from 13 residues. CDR3 coding DNA: TGTGCCACCAGTCACGGGACGGGCCACGAGCAGTACTTC. Translation gives CATSHGTGHEQYF.

This clonotype was observed a few times. The genes are TRBV4-3 and TRBJ2-7, with TRBD2 matching 8 bases. This CDR3 is built from 15 residues. Trimming at V came to 0 bases and at J to 2 bases, leaving 3 bases not matched to a gene. Germline-derived CDR1 and CDR2 are LGHNA and YSLEER. DNA for the CDR3: TGCGCCAGCAGCCAAGACGGGAGGGAGGCCTACGAGCAGTACTTC. It specifies CASSQDGREAYEQYF.

The sample holds a few counts of this clonotype. The chain has TRBV7-2 and TRBJ2-7; no reliable D call. In germline, CDR1 is SGHTA, CDR2 FQGNSA. Trimming pared 5 bases from V and 1 base from J, leaving 9 bases between. CDR3 length: 13 amino acids. The CDR3 sequence: CASSLTWSYEQYF. In nucleotides, the CDR3 is TGTGCCAGCAGCCTTACGTGGTCCTACGAGCAGTACTTC.

This clonotype was seen a few times. This chain links TRBV12-3 or TRBV12-4 with TRBJ2-3; 8 bases map to TRBD2. V trimming: 2 bases; J trimming: 10 bases; junction bases outside the gene matches: 5. This CDR3 comprises 13 residues. As DNA, the CDR3 is TGTGCCAGCAGTTTACTTAGCGGGATGGCGCAGTATTTT. Translated, it gives CASSLLSGMAQYF.

The chain is built from TRBV14 and TRBJ2-5; no definite D call. Per the germline V gene, CDR1 is SGHDN and CDR2 is FVKESK. Trimming took 2 bases from V and 0 from J, leaving 4 bases between them. The CDR3 is 13 amino acids. The CDR3 DNA is TGTGCCAGCAGCCAAATAGACCAAGAGACCCAGTACTTC. Its protein product is CASSQIDQETQYF. Full variable domain (missing parts from reference TRBV14 and TRBJ2-5): EAGVTQFPSHSVIEKGQTVTLRCDPISGHDNLYWYRRVMGKEIKFLLHFVKESKQDESGMPNNRFLAERTGGTYSTLKVQPAELEDSGVYFCASSQIDQETQYFGPGTRLLVL.

This chain links TRBV6-6 with TRBJ2-5; D is perhaps TRBD1 or TRBD2 (6 bases each). Looked up from germline, CDR1 is MNHNY and CDR2 is SVGAGI (reference sequence). CDR3 length: 14 residues. V shed 6 bases and J shed 5 bases, with 16 bases lying between them. The CDR3 sequence is CASSLRGPRETQYF. The CDR3 DNA reads as TGTGCCAGCAGCTTACGGGGGCCTCGGGAGACCCAGTACTTC.

The chain is built from TRBV11-2 and TRBJ2-6; D might be TRBD1 or TRBD2, each matching 5 bases. The CDR3 extends over 14 amino acids. V was clipped by 2 bases and J by 9 bases, with 11 bases between them. Germline V gives CDR1 SGHAT, CDR2 FQNNGV. In nucleotides, the CDR3 is TGTGCCAGCAGCTTATCTGGGGACGGCAACGTCCTGACTTTC. Protein sequence: CASSLSGDGNVLTF.

In its sample, this clonotype was seen once. V is TRBV7-9 and J is TRBJ2-5; no reliable D call. The J call may be wrong; the DNA end is better matched by TRBJ2-7. The germline V gene encodes CDR1 SEHNR and CDR2 FQNEAQ (reference sequence). The CDR3 spans 13 residues. CDR3 region: CASSLLGVNEQYF. In DNA, the CDR3 is TGTGCCAGCAGCTTACTTGGGGTCAACGAGCAGTACTTC.

In nucleotides, the CDR3 is TGCAGTGCTAGATTCCCGGGACGGTGGTCCTACGAGCAGTACTTC. This translates into CSARFPGRWSYEQYF. The rearrangement uses TRBV20-1 and TRBJ2-7; D might be TRBD1 or TRBD2, each matching 5 bases. V was shortened by 2 bases and J by 1 base, with 15 bases between the two germline ends. CDR3 length: 15 amino acids. Germline CDR1 is DFQATT and CDR2 is SNEGSKA (reference sequence).